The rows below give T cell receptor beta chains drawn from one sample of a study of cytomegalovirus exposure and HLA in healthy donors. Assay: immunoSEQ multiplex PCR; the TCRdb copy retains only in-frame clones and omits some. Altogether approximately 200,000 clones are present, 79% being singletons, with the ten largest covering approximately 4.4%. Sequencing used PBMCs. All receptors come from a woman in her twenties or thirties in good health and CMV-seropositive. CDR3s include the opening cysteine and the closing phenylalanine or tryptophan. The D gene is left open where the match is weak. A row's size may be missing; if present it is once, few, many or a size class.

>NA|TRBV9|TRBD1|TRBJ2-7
TGTGCCAGCAGCGTAGGACAGGGGGAGGCGGACTACGAGCAGTACTTC
CASSVGQGEADYEQYF
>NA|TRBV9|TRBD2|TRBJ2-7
TGTGCCAGCAGCGTACAAGGACTAGGAACTGCCGAGCAGTACTTC
CASSVQGLGTAEQYF
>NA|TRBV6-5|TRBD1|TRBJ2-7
TGTGCCAGCACCCCGACAGGGCGCAGCTACGAGCAGTACTTC
CASTPTGRSYEQYF
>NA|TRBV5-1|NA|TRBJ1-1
TGCGCCAGCAGCTTGGCGGGGGGTCCGGACACTGAAGCTTTCTTT
CASSLAGGPDTEAFF
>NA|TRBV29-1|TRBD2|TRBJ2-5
TGCAGCGTTGAGAGGACTAGCGGGAGAAGGGAAGAGACCCAGTACTTC
CSVERTSGRREETQYF
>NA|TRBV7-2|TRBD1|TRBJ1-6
TGTGCCAGCAGCCCTCAGGGGGACTCACCCCTCCACTTT
CASSPQGDSPLHF
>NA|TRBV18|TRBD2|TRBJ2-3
TGTGCCAGCTCACCACCGACTAGCGGGGGCACAGATACGCAGTATTTT
CASSPPTSGGTDTQYF
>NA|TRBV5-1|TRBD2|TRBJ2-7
TGCGCCAGCAGCTTGGGCGGGGGATTCTACGAGCAGTACTTC
CASSLGGGFYEQYF
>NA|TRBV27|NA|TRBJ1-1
TGTGCCAGCACCGCCTGGGGGGACACTGAAGCTTTCTTT
CASTAWGDTEAFF
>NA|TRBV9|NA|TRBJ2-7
TGTGCCAGCCTATACGAGAGGCGGGGCGCGGGGCCACACCTCTCCCCCTACGAGCAGTACTTC
CASLYERRGAGPHLSPYEQYF
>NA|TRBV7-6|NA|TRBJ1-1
TGTGCCAGCAGCTTTAACGGCCAGGCTTCTATGAACACTGAAGCTTTCTTT
CASSFNGQASMNTEAFF
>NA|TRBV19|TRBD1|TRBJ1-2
TGTGCCAGTGGGACAGGCAACTATGGCTACACCTTC
CASGTGNYGYTF
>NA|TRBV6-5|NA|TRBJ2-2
TGTGCCAGCAGTTACGGGACAATTAGCACCGGGGAGCTGTTTTTT
CASSYGTISTGELFF
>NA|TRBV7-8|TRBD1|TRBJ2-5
TGTGCCAGCAGACAGCGCCAGGGGGTTAGTGGGACCCAGTACTTC
CASRQRQGVSGTQYF
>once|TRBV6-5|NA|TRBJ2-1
TGTGCCAGCAGTCCCCCCTCGGGGACCTACAATGAGCAGTTCTTC
CASSPPSGTYNEQFF
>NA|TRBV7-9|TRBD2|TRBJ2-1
TGTGCCAGCAGCCCACCCTGGCGGGAGGCCCTTTTCTCCTACAATGAGCAGTTCTTC
CASSPPWREALFSYNEQFF
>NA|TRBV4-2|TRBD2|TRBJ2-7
TGTGCCAGCAGCCAAGATGGGACTAGCGGGAGTTACGAGCAGTACTTC
CASSQDGTSGSYEQYF
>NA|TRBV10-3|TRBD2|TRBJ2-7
TGTGCCAGCTCGGGACTAGCGGGAGGCCCATACGAGCAGTACTTC
CASSGLAGGPYEQYF
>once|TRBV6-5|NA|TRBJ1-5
TGTGCCAGCAGCTCACGAACGGATCAGCCCCAGCATTTT
CASSSRTDQPQHF
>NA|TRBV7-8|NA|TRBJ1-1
TGTGCCAGCAGCGTAGGGGGGCGCACTGAAGCTTTCTTT
CASSVGGRTEAFF
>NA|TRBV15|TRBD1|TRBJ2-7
TGTGCCACCAGCAGAGCTACCGACAGGGGCTACGAGCAGTACTTC
CATSRATDRGYEQYF
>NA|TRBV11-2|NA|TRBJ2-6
TGTGCCAGCAGGATTACTAACAGGGCTGGGGCCAACGTCCTGACTTTC
CASRITNRAGANVLTF
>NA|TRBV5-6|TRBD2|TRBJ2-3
TGTGCCAGCAGCTTGGGTACTAGCGGGGGGACCAAGCCCCAGTATTTT
CASSLGTSGGTKPQYF
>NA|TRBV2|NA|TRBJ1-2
TGTGCCAGCAGTGCGGACAGAAAGTATGGCTACACCTTC
CASSADRKYGYTF
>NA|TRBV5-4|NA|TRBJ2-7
TGTGCCAGCAGTATACAGGGGAGGTACGAGCAGTACTTC
CASSIQGRYEQYF
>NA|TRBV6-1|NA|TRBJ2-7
TGTGCCAGCAGTGCGAGGATAAGAACCTACGAGCAGTACTTC
CASSARIRTYEQYF
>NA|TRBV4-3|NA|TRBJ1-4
TGCGCCAGCAGCTCGGGGAGGAACGCAAATGAAAAACTGTTTTTT
CASSSGRNANEKLFF
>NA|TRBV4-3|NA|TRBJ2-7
TGCGCCAGCAGCCCCGACTCAGCAGCCTACGAGCAGTACTTC
CASSPDSAAYEQYF
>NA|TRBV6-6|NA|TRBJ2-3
TGTGCCAGCAAGGGGTCGACGAATACGCAGTATTTT
CASKGSTNTQYF
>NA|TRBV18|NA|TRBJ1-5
TGTGCCAGCTCACCACGGACCGGGAGCGGTCTCTACGGCCAGCCCCAGCATTTT
CASSPRTGSGLYGQPQHF
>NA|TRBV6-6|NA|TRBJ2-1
TGTGCCAGCAGTACCCTAGCGCCATCCTACAATGAGCAGTTCTTC
CASSTLAPSYNEQFF
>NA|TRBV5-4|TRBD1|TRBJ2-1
TGTGCCAGCAGCCGACAGGGTTCCTACAATGAGCAGTTCTTC
CASSRQGSYNEQFF
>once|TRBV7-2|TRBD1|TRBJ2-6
TGTGCCAGCAGCTTAGCGTGGACAGGGGTATTGGCTTCGGGGGCCAACGTCCTGACTTTC
CASSLAWTGVLASGANVLTF
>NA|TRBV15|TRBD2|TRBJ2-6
TGTGCCACCAGCAGGGCGGGAGGGCCCCCTGGGGCCAACGTCCTGACTTTC
CATSRAGGPPGANVLTF
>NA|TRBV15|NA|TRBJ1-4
TGTGCCACCAGCCGAACAAGGGGCAACGAAAAACTGTTTTTT
CATSRTRGNEKLFF